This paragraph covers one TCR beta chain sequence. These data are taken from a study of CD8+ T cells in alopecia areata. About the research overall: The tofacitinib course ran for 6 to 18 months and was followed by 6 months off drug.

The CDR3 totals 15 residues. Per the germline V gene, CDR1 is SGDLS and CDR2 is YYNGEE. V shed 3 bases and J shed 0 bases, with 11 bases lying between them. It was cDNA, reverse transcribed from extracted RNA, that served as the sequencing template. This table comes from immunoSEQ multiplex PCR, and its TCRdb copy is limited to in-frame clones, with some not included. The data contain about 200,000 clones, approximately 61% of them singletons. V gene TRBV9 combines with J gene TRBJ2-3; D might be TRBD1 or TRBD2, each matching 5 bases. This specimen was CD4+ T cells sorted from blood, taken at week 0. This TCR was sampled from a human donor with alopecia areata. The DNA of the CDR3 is TGTGCCAGCAGCGCCGGGACGGGTAGCACAGATACGCAGTATTTT. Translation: CASSAGTGSTDTQYF.